This T cell receptor (beta chain) is drawn from a study of glioma-infiltrating T cells after dendritic cell vaccination. Study-wide context: Treatment, given 2003 to 2012, was autologous tumor lysate-pulsed dendritic cell vaccination.

Selection required adequate fresh-frozen tumor tissue plus more than two years' survival data. PBMC sampling occurred before vaccination, two weeks after the third dose, and at progression. As regards this clone: What it binds is not known.

Study-wide points: No direct clonality-survival link was found; a diverse polyclonal response may matter.

The CDR3 has 18 amino acids. Trimming at V came to 3 bases and at J to 4 bases, leaving 16 bases not matched to a gene. Germline CDR1 is MNHEY and CDR2 is SMNVEV (reference sequence). Data came from immunoSEQ multiplex PCR; TCRdb stores just in-frame clones and leaves some out. The sample holds about 82,000 clones, about 90% seen once. The gene calls are TRBV27 and TRBJ1-1, with 8 bases aligning to TRBD1. This TCR was recovered from a human donor with glioblastoma. The sample here was blood, taken before dendritic cell vaccination. CDR3 nucleotides: TGTGCCAGCAGTTTCTTCGCCTTATGGCAGGGGGCAGGCACTGAAGCTTTCTTT. Its protein product is CASSFFALWQGAGTEAFF.